This T cell receptor (beta chain) was sequenced for a study of blood T cell repertoires in COVID-19. Whole-study context: The origin of the acute and convalescent COVID-19 samples was the United States, Italy and Spain.

This CDR3 has 12 residues. Germline CDR1 is KGHSH and CDR2 is LQKENI. V lost 4 bases, J lost 4 bases, and 8 bases lay in between. Cohorts were based on clinical histories the participants reported. Each recovered donor of Cohort 3 presented with two negative PCRs, clearance, or symptom resolution. In the original workflow: By means of reference gene primer amplification, nucleated cell counts were estimated. Sequencing used immunoSEQ multiplex PCR; TCRdb keeps in-frame clones, though not all of them. The D gene and trimming were derived from the DNA, and the V and J assignments and clone size from that table. This sample yields nearly 400,000 clones, of which roughly 91% are seen a single time; about 1.7% belongs to the top ten.

The material sequenced was PBMCs or T cells enriched from blood (not recorded which). The V and J genes are TRBV18 and TRBJ2-7, with D unclear. The TCR comes from a woman in her twenties or thirties who had recovered from COVID-19. CDR3 bases: TGTGCCAGCTCACAACGAGGTTACGAGCAGTACTTC. This codes for CASSQRGYEQYF.